The sequence of this TCR beta chain was determined in a study of shared clonotypes between healthy human individuals. Turning to the study itself: The study drew on two women and a few men aged 18 to 49 as donors.

Some clones are missing from TCRdb's copy, which holds only in-frame ones; the method was immunoSEQ multiplex PCR. The sample comprises about 2.1 million clones, roughly 93% of which are singletons, and approximately 1.7% rests with the top ten. CDR1 and CDR2 from the germline V gene are SGHDT and YYEEEE. The CDR3 covers 15 residues. V was pared by 4 bases and J by 3 bases, with 17 bases between. Study conclusions and caveats: Larger estimated richness was generally recorded for naive subsets relative to memory subsets.

The naive CD8 subset, CD45RO-negative cells positively selected for CCR7, excluded terminally differentiated effector memory CD45RA+ cells. As concerns this clone: Antigen: not known.

The sequenced sample was naive CD8+ T cells from PBMCs. V gene TRBV5-6 combines with J gene TRBJ2-7; perhaps TRBD2 as D (7 bases). The sequence derives from a man aged 18 to 30 in good health. Some clones in this sample may be carry-over from other donors' samples. CDR3 nucleotide sequence: TGTGCCAGCAGCCACTGGGGGGGCCCCGTCTACGAGCAGTACTTC. Translation gives CASSHWGGPVYEQYF.